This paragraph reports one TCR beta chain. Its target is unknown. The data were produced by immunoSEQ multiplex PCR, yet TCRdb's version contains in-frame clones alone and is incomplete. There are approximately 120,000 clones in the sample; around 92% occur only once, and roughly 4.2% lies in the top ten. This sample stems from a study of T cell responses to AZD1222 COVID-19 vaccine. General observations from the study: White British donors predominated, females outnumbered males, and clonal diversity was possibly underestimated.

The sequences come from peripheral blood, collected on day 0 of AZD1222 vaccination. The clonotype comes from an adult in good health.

CDR3 sequence: CATSRGQNSNQPQHF. CDR3 bases: TGTGCCACCAGCAGAGGACAGAATAGCAATCAGCCCCAGCATTTT. The rearrangement joins TRBV15 to TRBJ1-5; perhaps TRBD1 as D (5 bases). In germline, CDR1 is LNHNV, CDR2 YYDKDF (reference sequence). Trimming stripped 1 base from V and 0 bases from J, with 7 bases between. The CDR3 spans 15 residues.